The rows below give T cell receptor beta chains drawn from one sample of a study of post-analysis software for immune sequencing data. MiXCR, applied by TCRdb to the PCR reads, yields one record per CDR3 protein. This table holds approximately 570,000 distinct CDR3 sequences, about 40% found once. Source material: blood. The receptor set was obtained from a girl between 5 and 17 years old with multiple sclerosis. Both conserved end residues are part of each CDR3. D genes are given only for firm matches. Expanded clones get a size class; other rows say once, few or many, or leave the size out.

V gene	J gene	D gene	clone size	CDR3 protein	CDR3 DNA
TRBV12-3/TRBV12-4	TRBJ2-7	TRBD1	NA	CASSSTSSGGQGYEQYF	TGTGCCAGCAGTTCCACTTCAAGTGGGGGACAGGGCTACGAGCAGTACTTC
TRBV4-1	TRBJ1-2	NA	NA	CASSQGWTSRPGYTF	TGCGCCAGCAGCCAAGGGTGGACCTCCCGCCCGGGCTACACCTTC
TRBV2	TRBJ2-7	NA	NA	CASSDNIAAYEQYF	TGTGCCAGCAGTGATAATATTGCCGCGTACGAGCAGTACTTC
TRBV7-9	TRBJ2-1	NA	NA	CASTQRTPGNEQFF	TGTGCCAGCACCCAGCGGACCCCGGGGAATGAGCAGTTCTTC
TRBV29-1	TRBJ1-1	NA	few	CSVERRPDSNTEAFF	TGCAGCGTTGAAAGGAGACCTGATTCGAACACTGAAGCTTTCTTT
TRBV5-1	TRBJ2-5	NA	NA	CASNLVADQETQYF	TGCGCCAGCAACTTGGTGGCGGACCAAGAGACCCAGTACTTC
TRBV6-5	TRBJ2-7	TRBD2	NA	CASGSGLLASEQYF	TGTGCCAGCGGGTCCGGTCTACTAGCGAGTGAGCAGTACTTC
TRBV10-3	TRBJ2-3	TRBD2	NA	CAIRAVGRGERTDTQYF	TGTGCCATCAGGGCCGTAGGTCGGGGGGAGAGAACAGATACGCAGTATTTT
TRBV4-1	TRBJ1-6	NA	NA	CASSQYWDGAANSPLHF	TGCGCCAGCAGCCAATATTGGGATGGGGCAGCAAATTCACCCCTCCACTTT
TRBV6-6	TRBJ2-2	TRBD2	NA	CASRPRGAGELFF	TGTGCCAGCAGGCCCCGGGGGGCCGGGGAGCTGTTTTTT
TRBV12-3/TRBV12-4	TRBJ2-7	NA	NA	CASRHQGSPYEQYF	TGTGCCAGCAGACATCAGGGGTCCCCCTACGAGCAGTACTTC
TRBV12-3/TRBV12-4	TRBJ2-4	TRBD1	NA	CASRSQGANIQYF	TGTGCCAGCCGCAGTCAGGGGGCGAACATTCAGTACTTC
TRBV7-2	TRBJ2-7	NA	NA	CASSSGADNSYEQYF	TGTGCCAGCAGCTCGGGAGCAGATAATTCCTACGAGCAGTACTTC
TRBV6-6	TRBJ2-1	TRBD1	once	CASSKGTGYNEQFF	TGTGCCAGCAGCAAAGGGACAGGTTATAATGAGCAGTTCTTC
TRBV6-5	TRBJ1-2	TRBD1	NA	CASSKIRDRALYGYTF	TGTGCCAGCAGTAAGATCCGGGACAGGGCACTCTATGGCTACACCTTC
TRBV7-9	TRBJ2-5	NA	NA	CASTPWAGSQETQYF	TGTGCCAGCACCCCCTGGGCGGGTTCCCAAGAGACCCAGTACTTC
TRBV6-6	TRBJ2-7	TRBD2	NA	CASSYGTSGHSSYEQYF	TGTGCCAGCAGCTACGGGACTAGCGGGCATAGCTCCTACGAGCAGTACTTC
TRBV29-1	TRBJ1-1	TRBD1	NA	CSVVPGQEAFF	TGCAGCGTAGTCCCGGGACAGGAAGCTTTCTTT
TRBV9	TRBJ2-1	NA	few	CASSVGAGHPNEQFF	TGTGCCAGCAGCGTCGGAGCGGGACACCCCAATGAGCAGTTCTTC
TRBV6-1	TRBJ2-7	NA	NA	CASSEEVEGSDEQYF	TGTGCCAGCAGTGAAGAGGTAGAGGGTAGCGACGAGCAGTACTTC
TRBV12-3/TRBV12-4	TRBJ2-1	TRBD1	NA	CASSRQGYNEQFF	TGTGCCAGCAGTCGACAGGGCTACAATGAGCAGTTCTTC
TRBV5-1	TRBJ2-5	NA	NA	CASSLRWEAFQETQYF	TGCGCCAGCAGCTTGAGGTGGGAGGCCTTCCAAGAGACCCAGTACTTC
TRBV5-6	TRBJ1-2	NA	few	CASTEGRNYGYTF	TGTGCCAGCACCGAGGGACGGAACTATGGCTACACCTTC
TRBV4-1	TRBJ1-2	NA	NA	CASSQDHRTLYGYTF	TGCGCCAGCAGCCAAGATCATCGGACGTTATATGGCTACACCTTC
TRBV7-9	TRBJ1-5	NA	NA	CASSLAGAEPQHF	TGTGCCAGCAGCTTAGCCGGGGCCGAGCCCCAGCATTTT
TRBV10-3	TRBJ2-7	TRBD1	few	CAIRSGTGGSQGNEQYF	TGTGCCATCCGGTCCGGGACAGGGGGCTCTCAGGGGAACGAGCAGTACTTC
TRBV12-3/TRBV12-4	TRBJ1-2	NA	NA	CASSFSSGVRGYTF	TGTGCCAGCAGTTTTAGTTCGGGGGTACGTGGCTACACCTTC
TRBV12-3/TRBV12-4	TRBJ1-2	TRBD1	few	CASSLTYRGGGYTF	TGTGCCAGCAGCCTCACATACAGGGGAGGAGGCTACACCTTC
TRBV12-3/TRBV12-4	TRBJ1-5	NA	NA	CASSLFKFGHQPQHF	TGTGCCAGCAGTTTGTTCAAGTTCGGGCATCAGCCCCAGCATTTT
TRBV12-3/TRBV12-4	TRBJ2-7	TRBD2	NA	CASSWVPGGLEQYF	TGTGCCAGCAGTTGGGTACCGGGAGGGCTCGAGCAGTACTTC
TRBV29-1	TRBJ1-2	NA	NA	CSVGDGANCGYTF	TGCAGCGTTGGGGACGGAGCTAACTGTGGCTACACCTTC
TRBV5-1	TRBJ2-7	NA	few	CASSLRAELRYEQYF	TGCGCCAGCAGCTTGAGGGCAGAATTAAGATACGAGCAGTACTTC
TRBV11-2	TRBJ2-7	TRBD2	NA	CASSLALAAYEQYF	TGTGCCAGCAGCTTAGCACTAGCGGCCTACGAGCAGTACTTC
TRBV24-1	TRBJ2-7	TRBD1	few	CATSDMGQREQYF	TGTGCCACCAGTGACATGGGACAGAGGGAGCAGTACTTC
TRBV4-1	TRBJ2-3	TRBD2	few	CASSQELAGGTSTDTQYF	TGCGCCAGCAGCCAAGAACTAGCGGGGGGAACTAGCACAGATACGCAGTATTTT